The 8 T cell receptor beta chains below all came from one sample that was sequenced in a study of T cell responses to AZD1222 COVID-19 vaccine. Using immunoSEQ multiplex PCR, the repertoire was profiled, and TCRdb retains in-frame clones only, with some absent. This sample has tens of thousands of clones, with approximately 90% found just once. The sample in question was peripheral blood, obtained 28 days after the second dose of the MenACWY control vaccine. These receptors all stem from an adult who received the MenACWY meningococcal vaccine as a control.

This clone was counted between two and nine times. This chain uses TRBV5-4 with TRBJ2-3, with 8 bases that match TRBD2. Per germline, CDR1 SGHNT and CDR2 YYREEE (reference sequence). The CDR3 is made up of 14 amino acids. V trimming: 0 bases; J trimming: 6 bases; junction bases outside the gene matches: 3. CDR3 sequence (DNA): TGTGCCAGCAGCTTGGAGGGACTAGTGGATACGCAGTATTTT. Translated, it gives CASSLEGLVDTQYF.

J is TRBJ2-3 and V is TRBV5-5; D is possibly TRBD2 (5 bases). This CDR3 contains 13 residues. Trimming removed 4 bases at V and 4 bases at J, with 10 bases between. Germline CDR1 is SGHKS and CDR2 is YYEKEE (reference sequence). The CDR3: CASSPGGPDTQYF. CDR3 bases: TGTGCCAGCAGCCCGGGCGGGCCAGATACGCAGTATTTT.

This chain uses TRBV11-3 with TRBJ2-1; possible D gene TRBD1, 6 bases. V lost 3 bases and J 4 bases, leaving 16 bases between the germline ends. The CDR3 is 16 amino acids. In germline, CDR1 is SGHNT, CDR2 YENEEA. The DNA of the CDR3 is TGTGCCAGCAGCTTGGAAGGGGGTGGGCCGTACAATGAGCAGTTCTTC. This gives the protein CASSLEGGGPYNEQFF.

Remarks on this clone: The same CDR3 also results from other DNA sequences found in this sample. The chain employs TRBV18 and TRBJ1-3, with a weak D call TRBD1 (5 bases). V dropped 3 bases and J dropped 7 bases, with 7 bases sitting between them. The germline CDR1 and CDR2 sequences are KGHSH and LQKENI. CDR3 length: 12 amino acids. Here the CDR3 reads CASSPEGNTIYF. The CDR3 DNA is TGTGCCAGCTCACCCGAGGGGAACACCATATATTTT.

The V and J genes are TRBV28 and TRBJ2-7, with TRBD1 identical over 9 bases. The length of the CDR3 is 14 residues. The germline CDR1 and CDR2 sequences are MDHEN and SYDVKM. The V segment lost 6 bases and the J segment 4 bases; nucleotides outside the gene matches: 7. CDR3 region: CASRMTGGIYEQYF. As DNA, the CDR3 is TGTGCCAGCAGAATGACAGGGGGGATATACGAGCAGTACTTC.

V is TRBV7-9 and J is TRBJ2-3; 10 nucleotides match TRBD2. CDR3 size: 17 residues. Unmatched junction bases numbered 7, after V lost 2 bases and J lost 2 bases. Germline V CDR1 and CDR2: SEHNR, FQNEAQ (reference sequence). CDR3 DNA sequence: TGTGCCAGCAGCTTATCCCTTAGCGGGGGGTACACAGATACGCAGTATTTT. Translating gives CASSLSLSGGYTDTQYF. Full variable domain (remainder filled in from reference TRBV7-9 and TRBJ2-3): DTGVSQNPRHKITKRGQNVTFRCDPISEHNRLYWYRQTLGQGPEFLTYFQNEAQLEKSRLLSDRFSAERPKGSFSTLEIQRTEQGDSAMYLCASSLSLSGGYTDTQYFGPGTRLTVL.

The chain is built from TRBV9 and TRBJ2-3; unclear D gene. Looked up from germline, CDR1 is SGDLS and CDR2 is YYNGEE. The CDR3 has 13 residues. Trimming left V 0 bases short and J 2 bases short, with 4 bases between. The CDR3, as DNA: TGTGCCAGCAGCGTAGTACCCACAGATACGCAGTATTTT. It codes for CASSVVPTDTQYF.

The chain has TRBV15 and TRBJ1-1; 8 nucleotides match TRBD1. The CDR3 covers 16 residues. Germline V CDR1 and CDR2: LNHNV, YYDKDF (reference sequence). Trimming took 5 bases from V and 5 from J; bases not matched to a gene: 13. The CDR3 region is CATSSERTGIGTEAFF. As DNA, the CDR3 is TGTGCCACCAGCTCCGAAAGGACAGGGATTGGGACTGAAGCTTTCTTT.